Following are 23 T cell receptor beta chains from one sample sequenced in a study of blood T cell repertoires in COVID-19. Clones were read by immunoSEQ multiplex PCR, and TCRdb kept only the in-frame ones, dropping some. The sample shows some 270,000 clones, around 90% of them seen only once. Sequenced input: peripheral blood. The receptors were sampled from a woman aged 60-70 years with COVID-19, enrolled during active disease.

This sequence joins TRBV29-1 and TRBJ2-2; 9 bases line up with TRBD1. There are 12 residues in the CDR3. Looked up from germline, CDR1 is SQVTM and CDR2 is ANQGSEA. Trimming at V came to 7 bases and at J to 6 bases, leaving 3 bases not matched to a gene. CDR3 in amino acids: CSGRQGAGELFF. The DNA for the CDR3 is TGCAGCGGTCGACAGGGGGCCGGGGAGCTGTTTTTT.

This clone is a singleton in its sample. Relative to the germline gene, one junction end is altered; a read error may explain this. The same CDR3 arises from other DNA sequences in this sample as well. V gene TRBV7-2 combines with J gene TRBJ2-7; 7 positions agree with TRBD2. The CDR3 is 16 amino acids. Germline values: CDR1 SGHTA, CDR2 FQGNSA. The CDR3 DNA sequence: TGTGCCAGCAGCCAACTCCCGGGGGGATCCCGTTACGAGCAGTACTTT. It specifies CASSQLPGGSRYEQYF.

The chain uses TRBV14 and TRBJ1-2, with 8 bases fitting TRBD1. Germline values: CDR1 SGHDN, CDR2 FVKESK. Trimming at V came to 4 bases and at J to 5 bases, leaving 3 bases not matched to a gene. The CDR3 extends over 13 amino acids. In DNA, the CDR3 is TGTGCCAGCAGCCCGGACAGGGATTATGGCTACACCTTC. As protein: CASSPDRDYGYTF. Using reference TRBV14 and TRBJ1-2 for the parts outside the CDR3, the full variable domain is EAGVTQFPSHSVIEKGQTVTLRCDPISGHDNLYWYRRVMGKEIKFLLHFVKESKQDESGMPNNRFLAERTGGTYSTLKVQPAELEDSGVYFCASSPDRDYGYTFGSGTRLTVV.

The chain joins TRBV6-1 to TRBJ1-5, with D perhaps TRBD1 (5 bases). The CDR3 covers 15 residues. Germline V gene data show CDR1 as MNHNS and CDR2 as SASEGT. V lost 2 bases, J lost 0 bases, and 8 bases lay in between. The CDR3 loop is CASSERGLSNQPQHF. DNA of the CDR3: TGTGCCAGCAGTGAAAGGGGCCTTAGCAATCAGCCCCAGCATTTT.

This rearrangement joins TRBV7-9 to TRBJ2-5, with unresolved D. V gave up 5 bases and J gave up 2 bases, with 21 bases separating them. This CDR3 region has 17 residues. Germline V gene sequence: CDR1 SEHNR, CDR2 FQNEAQ (reference sequence). The CDR3 DNA reads TGTGCCAGCAGCCCCCGCCAACTGGCGCGGAAACAAGAGACCCAGTACTTC. Its protein product is CASSPRQLARKQETQYF.

The chain carries TRBV6-5 and TRBJ1-2; TRBD1 matches 7 bases. The junction had 10 bases not matched to a gene; V was cut back by 4 bases and J by 5 bases. The CDR3 covers 15 residues. The germline V gene encodes CDR1 MNHEY and CDR2 SVGAGI. As DNA, the CDR3 is TGTGCCAGCAGTTTACGGACAGGCTTTGGGTATGGCTACACCTTC. Translation gives CASSLRTGFGYGYTF.

The V and J genes are TRBV9 and TRBJ2-5, with 8 bases matching TRBD2. This CDR3 spans 18 amino acids. CDR1 SGDLS and CDR2 YYNGEE come from the germline V gene. V shed 3 bases, J shed 1 base, and the junction held 14 bases outside the gene matches. CDR3 protein: CASSGVGRTAGAQETQYF. DNA for the CDR3: TGTGCCAGCAGCGGAGTGGGTCGGACAGCGGGGGCCCAAGAGACCCAGTACTTC.

The J gene is TRBJ2-6, the V gene TRBV6-4; 10 nucleotides agree with TRBD1. The CDR3 has 16 amino acids. Germline V gene sequence: CDR1 MRHNA, CDR2 SNTAGT. Germline trimming cut 6 bases from V and 12 bases from J; bases unmatched to any gene: 14. The CDR3 DNA follows: TGTGCCAGCAGAGACCCGGGACAGGGGTCCTTCGGCGTCCTGACTTTC. Protein sequence: CASRDPGQGSFGVLTF.

V is TRBV2 and J is TRBJ1-1; a weak D match, TRBD1 (5 bases). The ends were cut back, 2 bases at V and 4 bases at J, with 14 bases in the middle. The CDR3 runs 15 residues. Germline lookup yields CDR1 SNHLY and CDR2 FYNNEI. The CDR3 nucleotides are TGTGCCAGCAGTGAAATCAGAGGGGAGGGCACTGAAGCTTTCTTT. Amino acids: CASSEIRGEGTEAFF.

The rearrangement joins TRBV4-3 to TRBJ2-3, with 14 bases matching TRBD2. Germline CDR1 is LGHNA and CDR2 is YSLEER. This CDR3 has 19 amino acids. Trimming took 6 bases from V and 1 from J; bases not matched to a gene: 12. CDR3 loop: CASSRRLAGGVRGTDTQYF. In nucleotides, the CDR3 is TGCGCCAGCAGTCGGAGACTAGCGGGGGGGGTACGTGGCACAGATACGCAGTATTTT.

The V and J genes are TRBV15 and TRBJ2-3; 13 bases align to TRBD2. Looked up from germline, CDR1 is LNHNV and CDR2 is YYDKDF (reference sequence). The CDR3 runs 16 residues. J gave up 3 bases and V 1 base, and 1 base lay outside the gene matches. CDR3 nucleotides: TGTGCCACCAGCAGAGGGACTAGCGGGGGTACAGATACGCAGTATTTT. As protein: CATSRGTSGGTDTQYF.

The J gene is TRBJ1-2, the V gene TRBV27; no clear D gene. This CDR3 has 14 amino acids. CDR1 and CDR2 from the germline V gene are MNHEY and SMNVEV (reference sequence). V lost 5 bases to trimming and J lost 4 bases, with 14 bases between them. The CDR3 sequence is CASSLRHDGYGYTF. DNA for the CDR3: TGTGCCAGCAGTCTCCGACACGACGGCTATGGCTACACCTTC.

The chain employs TRBV6-2 or TRBV6-3 and TRBJ2-5, with 8 bases identical to TRBD1. The CDR3 has 14 amino acids. Germline assignment: CDR1 MNHEY and CDR2 SVGEGT. Trimming cost V 2 bases and J 4 bases; bases outside gene matches: 3. The CDR3 DNA sequence: TGTGCCAGCAGTTACACTACAGGGGGAGAGACCCAGTACTTC. This translates into CASSYTTGGETQYF.

The chain uses TRBV4-1 and TRBJ2-1; D gene ambiguous. The CDR3 consists of 13 residues. V gave up 0 bases and J gave up 15 bases, with 15 bases separating them. Germline V CDR1 and CDR2: MGHRA, YSYEKL. In DNA form, the CDR3 reads TGCGCCAGCAGCCAAGAAATACCTAGAAATCCGTTCTTC. The encoded protein is CASSQEIPRNPFF.

V gene TRBV6-2 or TRBV6-3 combines with J gene TRBJ1-1; no clear D. CDR1 MNHEY and CDR2 SVGEGT come from the germline V gene. Trimming pared 2 bases from V and 4 bases from J, leaving 5 bases between. The CDR3 runs 12 residues. CDR3 coding DNA: TGTGCCAGCAGTTACAGTAGCACTGAAGCTTTCTTT. Translating gives CASSYSSTEAFF.

Regarding this clone: An end of the junction does not agree with germline; a read error may underlie this. This rearrangement joins TRBV7-6 to TRBJ1-1; no clear D gene. Germline CDR1 is SGHVS and CDR2 is FNYEAQ. The CDR3 covers 15 residues. The CDR3 DNA sequence: TGTGCCAGCAGATTAGCCCCAGGCAGGAACACTGAAGCTTTCTTT. It encodes CASRLAPGRNTEAFF.

V and J are TRBV19 and TRBJ1-5; possible D gene TRBD1, 5 bases. Germline V gives CDR1 LNHDA, CDR2 SQIVND (reference sequence). The CDR3 runs to 12 residues. V dropped 4 bases and J dropped 5 bases, with 6 bases sitting between them. The DNA of the CDR3 is TGTGCCAGTAGTAAGACAGATCAGCCCCAGCATTTT. Translation: CASSKTDQPQHF.

This clone came up a few times. The chain joins TRBV5-1 to TRBJ2-1; 9 bases map to TRBD2. CDR3 length equals 18 residues. The germline V gene has CDR1 SGHRS and CDR2 YFSETQ. V lost 0 bases, J lost 6 bases, and 13 bases stayed unmatched. The CDR3, as DNA: TGCGCCAGCAGCTTGGAGGCGGCGGGGGGGATGTACTCCAATGAGCAGTTCTTC. Its translation is CASSLEAAGGMYSNEQFF.

This sequence joins TRBV7-9 and TRBJ1-1, with 9 bases matching TRBD1. The CDR3 length is 15 residues. Germline V CDR1 and CDR2: SEHNR, FQNEAQ (reference sequence). J was trimmed by 4 bases and V by 4 bases; bases with no gene match: 7. The CDR3 reads CASSSVRGQGTEAFF. DNA of the CDR3: TGTGCCAGCAGCTCGGTGAGGGGACAGGGCACTGAAGCTTTCTTT.

The chain employs TRBV27 and TRBJ2-1; 9 nucleotides line up with TRBD2. V lost 4 bases, J lost 8 bases, and 12 bases stayed unmatched. The CDR3 is 16 residues long. Looked up from germline, CDR1 is MNHEY and CDR2 is SMNVEV (reference sequence). Written as DNA, the CDR3 is TGTGCCAGCAGTTCCCTAGCGGGGATCAATAGGGATGAGCAGTTCTTC. Amino acids: CASSSLAGINRDEQFF.

The V and J genes are TRBV2 and TRBJ1-1; D remains ambiguous. The ends were cut back, 8 bases at V and 1 base at J, with 8 bases in the middle. The CDR3 is made up of 12 amino acids. The V gene's germline CDR1 is SNHLY and CDR2 FYNNEI. The CDR3 loop reads CASGPGNTEAFF. The CDR3 DNA reads TGTGCCAGCGGGCCAGGGAACACTGAAGCTTTCTTT.

This rearrangement joins TRBV9 to TRBJ2-3; D is ambiguous. Trimming removed 3 bases at V and 6 bases at J, with 8 bases between. The length of the CDR3 is 12 residues. The germline CDR1 and CDR2 sequences are SGDLS and YYNGEE. DNA for the CDR3: TGTGCCAGCAGCGCTAACCGCGATACGCAGTATTTT. Translating gives CASSANRDTQYF.

The chain has TRBV3-1 (or the pseudogene TRBV3-2) and TRBJ2-5, with 10 bases aligning to TRBD1. Germline V CDR1 and CDR2: LGHDT, YNNKEL (reference sequence). V lost 4 bases and J lost 2; bases outside the gene matches: 4. CDR3 size: 15 residues. In nucleotides, the CDR3 is TGTGCCAGCAGCCGGACGGACAGGGGGCAAGAGACCCAGTACTTC. The encoded protein is CASSRTDRGQETQYF.